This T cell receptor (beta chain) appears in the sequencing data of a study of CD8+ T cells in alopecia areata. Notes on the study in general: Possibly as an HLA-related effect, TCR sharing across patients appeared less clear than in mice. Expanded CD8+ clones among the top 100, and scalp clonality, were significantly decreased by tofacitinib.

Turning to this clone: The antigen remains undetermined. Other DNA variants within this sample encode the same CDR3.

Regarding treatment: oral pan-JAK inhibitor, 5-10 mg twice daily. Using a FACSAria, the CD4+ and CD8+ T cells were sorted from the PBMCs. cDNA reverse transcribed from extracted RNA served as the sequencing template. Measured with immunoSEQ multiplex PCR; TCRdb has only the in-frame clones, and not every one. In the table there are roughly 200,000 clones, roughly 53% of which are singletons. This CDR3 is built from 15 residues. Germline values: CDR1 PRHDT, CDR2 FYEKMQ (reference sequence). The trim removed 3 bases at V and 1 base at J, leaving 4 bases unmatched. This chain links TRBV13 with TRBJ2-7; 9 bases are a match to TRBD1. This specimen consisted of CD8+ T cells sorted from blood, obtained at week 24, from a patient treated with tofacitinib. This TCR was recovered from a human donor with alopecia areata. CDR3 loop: CASSLAGTGSYEQYF. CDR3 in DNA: TGTGCCAGCAGCTTGGCCGGGACAGGGTCCTACGAGCAGTACTTC.